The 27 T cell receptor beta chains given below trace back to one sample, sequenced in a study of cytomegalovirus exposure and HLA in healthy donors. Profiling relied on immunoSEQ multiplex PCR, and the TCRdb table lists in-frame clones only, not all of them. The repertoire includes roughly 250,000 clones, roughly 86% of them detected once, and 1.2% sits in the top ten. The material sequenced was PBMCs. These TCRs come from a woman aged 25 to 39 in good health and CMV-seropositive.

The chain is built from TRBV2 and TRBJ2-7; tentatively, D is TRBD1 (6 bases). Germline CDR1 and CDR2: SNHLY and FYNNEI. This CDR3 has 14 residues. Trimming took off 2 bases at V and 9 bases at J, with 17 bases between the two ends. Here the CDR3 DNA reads TGTGCCAGCAGTGAAATGGACAGCAAGGGTGGGCAGTACTTC. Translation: CASSEMDSKGGQYF.

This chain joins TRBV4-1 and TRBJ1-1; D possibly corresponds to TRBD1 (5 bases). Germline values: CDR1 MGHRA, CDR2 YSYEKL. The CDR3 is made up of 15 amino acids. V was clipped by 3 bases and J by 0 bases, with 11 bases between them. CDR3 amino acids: CASSHRTRMNTEAFF. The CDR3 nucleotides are TGCGCCAGCAGCCACCGGACACGGATGAACACTGAAGCTTTCTTT.

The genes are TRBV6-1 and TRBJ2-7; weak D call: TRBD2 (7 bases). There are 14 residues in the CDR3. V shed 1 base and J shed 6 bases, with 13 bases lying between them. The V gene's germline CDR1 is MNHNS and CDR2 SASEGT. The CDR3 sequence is CASSEEGGGIEQYF. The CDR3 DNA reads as TGTGCCAGCAGTGAAGAAGGGGGGGGTATCGAGCAGTACTTC.

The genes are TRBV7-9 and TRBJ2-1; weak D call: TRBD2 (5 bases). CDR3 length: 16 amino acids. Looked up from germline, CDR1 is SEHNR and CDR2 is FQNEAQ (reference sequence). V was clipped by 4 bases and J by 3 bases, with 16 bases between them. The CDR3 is CASSSDTASHYNEQFF. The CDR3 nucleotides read TGTGCCAGCAGCTCGGATACAGCTAGCCACTACAATGAGCAGTTCTTC.

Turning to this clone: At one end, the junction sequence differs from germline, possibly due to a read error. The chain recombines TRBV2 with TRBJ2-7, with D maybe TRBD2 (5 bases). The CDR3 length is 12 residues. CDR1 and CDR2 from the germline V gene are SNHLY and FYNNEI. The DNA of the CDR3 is TGCCGATCGGACGGAGGAGCCTACGAGCAGTACTTC. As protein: CRSDGGAYEQYF.

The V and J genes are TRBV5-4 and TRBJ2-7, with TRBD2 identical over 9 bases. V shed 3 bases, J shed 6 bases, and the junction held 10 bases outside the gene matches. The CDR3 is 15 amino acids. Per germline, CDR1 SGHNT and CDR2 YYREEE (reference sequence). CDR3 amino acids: CASSSVIAGATEQYF. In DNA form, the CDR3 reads TGTGCCAGCAGCTCGGTAATAGCGGGGGCTACCGAGCAGTACTTC.

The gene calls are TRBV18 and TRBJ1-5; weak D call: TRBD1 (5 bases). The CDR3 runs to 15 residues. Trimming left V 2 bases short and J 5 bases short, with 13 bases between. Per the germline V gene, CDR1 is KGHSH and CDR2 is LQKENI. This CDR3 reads CASSPGGLYHQPQHF. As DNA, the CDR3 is TGTGCCAGCTCACCAGGGGGACTTTATCATCAGCCCCAGCATTTT.

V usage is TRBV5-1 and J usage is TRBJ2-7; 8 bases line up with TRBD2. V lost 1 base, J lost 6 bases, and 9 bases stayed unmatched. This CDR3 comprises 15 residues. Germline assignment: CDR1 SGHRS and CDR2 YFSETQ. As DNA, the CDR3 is TGCGCCAGCAGCTTGCCCAGCGGGAGCCTCGGCGAGCAGTACTTC. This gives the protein CASSLPSGSLGEQYF.

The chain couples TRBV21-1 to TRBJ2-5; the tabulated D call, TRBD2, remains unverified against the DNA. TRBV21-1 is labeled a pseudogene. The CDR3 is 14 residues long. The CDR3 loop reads CASSPPASRETQYF. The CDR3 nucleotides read TGTGCCAGCAGCCCCCCAGCGAGTCGGGAGACCCAGTACTTC.

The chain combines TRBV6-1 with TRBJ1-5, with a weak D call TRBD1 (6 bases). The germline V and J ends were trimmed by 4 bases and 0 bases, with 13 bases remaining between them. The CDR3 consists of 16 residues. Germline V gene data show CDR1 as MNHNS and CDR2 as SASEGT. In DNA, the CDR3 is TGTGCCAGCAGTGTAAACAGGGCTACTAGCAATCAGCCCCAGCATTTT. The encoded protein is CASSVNRATSNQPQHF.

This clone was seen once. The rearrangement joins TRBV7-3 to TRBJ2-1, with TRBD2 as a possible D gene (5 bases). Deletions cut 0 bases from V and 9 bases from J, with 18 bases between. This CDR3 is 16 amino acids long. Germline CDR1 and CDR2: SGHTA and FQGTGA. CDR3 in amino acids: CASSLTPGSMGSEQFF. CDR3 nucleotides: TGTGCCAGCAGCTTAACCCCGGGAAGTATGGGGAGTGAGCAGTTCTTC.

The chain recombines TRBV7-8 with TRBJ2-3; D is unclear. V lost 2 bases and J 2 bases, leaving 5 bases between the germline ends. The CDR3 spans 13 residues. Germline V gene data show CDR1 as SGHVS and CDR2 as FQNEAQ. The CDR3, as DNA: TGTGCCAGCAGCTTACCCAACACAGATACGCAGTATTTT. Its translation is CASSLPNTDTQYF.

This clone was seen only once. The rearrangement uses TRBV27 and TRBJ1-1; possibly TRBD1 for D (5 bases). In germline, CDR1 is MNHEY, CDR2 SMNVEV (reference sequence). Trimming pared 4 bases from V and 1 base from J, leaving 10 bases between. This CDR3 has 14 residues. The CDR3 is CASSSLDRNTEAFF. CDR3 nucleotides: TGTGCCAGCAGTTCCCTCGACAGGAACACTGAAGCTTTCTTT.

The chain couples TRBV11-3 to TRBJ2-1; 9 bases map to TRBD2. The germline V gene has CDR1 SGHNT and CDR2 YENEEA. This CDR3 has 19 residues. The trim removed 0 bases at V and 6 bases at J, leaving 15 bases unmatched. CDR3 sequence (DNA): TGTGCCAGCAGCTTAGACGGCTTTAGCGGGAGCTGGTTTTTCAATGAGCAGTTCTTC. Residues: CASSLDGFSGSWFFNEQFF.

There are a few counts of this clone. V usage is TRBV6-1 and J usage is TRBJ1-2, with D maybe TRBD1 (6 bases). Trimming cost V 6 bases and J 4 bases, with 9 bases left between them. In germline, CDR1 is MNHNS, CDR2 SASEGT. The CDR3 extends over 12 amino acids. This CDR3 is CASSQGFYGYTF. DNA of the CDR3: TGTGCCAGCAGCCAGGGGTTCTATGGCTACACCTTC.

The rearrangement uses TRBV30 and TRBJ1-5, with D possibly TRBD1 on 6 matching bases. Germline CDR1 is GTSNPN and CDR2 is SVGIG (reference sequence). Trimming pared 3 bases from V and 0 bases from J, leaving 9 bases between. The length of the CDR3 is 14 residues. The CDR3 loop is CAWRRDNSNQPQHF. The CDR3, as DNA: TGTGCCTGGAGAAGGGACAATAGCAATCAGCCCCAGCATTTT. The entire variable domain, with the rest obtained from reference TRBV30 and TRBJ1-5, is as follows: SQTIHQWPATLVQPVGSPLSLECTVEGTSNPNLYWYRQAAGRGLQLLFYSVGIGQISSEVPQNLSASRPQDRQFILSSKKLLLSDSGFYLCAWRRDNSNQPQHFGDGTRLSIL.

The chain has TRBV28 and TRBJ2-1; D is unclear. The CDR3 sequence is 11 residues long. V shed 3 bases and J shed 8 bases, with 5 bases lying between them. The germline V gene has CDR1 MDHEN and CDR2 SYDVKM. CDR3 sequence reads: CASSFLYEQFF. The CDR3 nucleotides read TGTGCCAGCAGTTTTCTGTATGAGCAGTTCTTC.

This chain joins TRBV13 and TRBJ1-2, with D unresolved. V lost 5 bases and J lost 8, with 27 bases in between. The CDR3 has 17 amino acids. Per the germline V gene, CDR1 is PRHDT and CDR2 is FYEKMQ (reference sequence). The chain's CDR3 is CASSPTSAGFRPGGYTF. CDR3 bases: TGTGCCAGCAGCCCCACCTCGGCGGGTTTCAGGCCAGGAGGCTACACCTTC.

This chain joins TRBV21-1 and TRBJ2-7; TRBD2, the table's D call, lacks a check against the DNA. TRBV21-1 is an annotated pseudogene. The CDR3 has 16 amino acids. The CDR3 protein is CASSPSEAVKLYEQYF. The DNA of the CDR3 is TGTGCCAGCAGCCCGTCTGAGGCAGTTAAACTCTACGAGCAGTACTTC.

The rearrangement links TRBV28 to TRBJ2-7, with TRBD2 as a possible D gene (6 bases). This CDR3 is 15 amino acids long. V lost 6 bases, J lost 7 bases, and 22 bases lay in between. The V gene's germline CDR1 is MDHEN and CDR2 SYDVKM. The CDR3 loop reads CASSPIWDFLGEQYF. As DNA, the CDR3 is TGTGCCAGCAGCCCTATATGGGACTTCCTGGGGGAGCAGTACTTC.

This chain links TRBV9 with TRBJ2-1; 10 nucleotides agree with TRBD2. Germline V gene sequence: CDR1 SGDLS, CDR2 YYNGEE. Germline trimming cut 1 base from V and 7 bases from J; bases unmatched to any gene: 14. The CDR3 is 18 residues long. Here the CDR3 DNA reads TGTGCCAGCAGCGTAAGTACCCTCACTAGCGGGAATCGGAATGAGCAGTTCTTC. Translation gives CASSVSTLTSGNRNEQFF. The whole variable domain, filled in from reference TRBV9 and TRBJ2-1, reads DSGVTQTPKHLITATGQRVTLRCSPRSGDLSVYWYQQSLDQGLQFLIQYYNGEERAKGNILERFSAQQFPDLHSELNLSSLELGDSALYFCASSVSTLTSGNRNEQFFGPGTRLTVL.

The CDR3 here is CASSLESFGRSSPNTGELFF. CDR3 coding DNA: TGTGCCAGCAGCTTGGAATCTTTTGGGAGGAGCTCCCCTAACACCGGGGAGCTGTTTTTT. The gene calls are TRBV5-4 and TRBJ2-2; tentatively, D is TRBD2 (6 bases). The germline gives CDR1 SGHNT, CDR2 YYREEE (reference sequence). The V and J ends lost 0 bases and 2 bases respectively, with 23 bases between them. The CDR3 spans 20 residues.

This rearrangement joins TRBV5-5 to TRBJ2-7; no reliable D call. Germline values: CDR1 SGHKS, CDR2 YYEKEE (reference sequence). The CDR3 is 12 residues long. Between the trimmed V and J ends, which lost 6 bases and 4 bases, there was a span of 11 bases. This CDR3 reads CASNYGLYEQYF. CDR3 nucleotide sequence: TGTGCCAGCAACTATGGGTTGTACGAGCAGTACTTC. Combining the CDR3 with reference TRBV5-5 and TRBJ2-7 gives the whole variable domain DAGVTQSPTHLIKTRGQQVTLRCSPISGHKSVSWYQQVLGQGPQFIFQYYEKEERGRGNFPDRFSARQFPNYSSELNVNALLLGDSALYLCASNYGLYEQYFGPGTRLTVT.

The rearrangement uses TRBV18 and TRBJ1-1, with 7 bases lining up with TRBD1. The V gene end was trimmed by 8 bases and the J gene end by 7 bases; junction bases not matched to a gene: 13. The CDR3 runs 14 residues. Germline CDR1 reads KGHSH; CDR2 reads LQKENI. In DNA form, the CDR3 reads TGTGCCAGCCATGCATCGACAGGGATTATTGAAGCTTTCTTT. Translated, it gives CASHASTGIIEAFF.

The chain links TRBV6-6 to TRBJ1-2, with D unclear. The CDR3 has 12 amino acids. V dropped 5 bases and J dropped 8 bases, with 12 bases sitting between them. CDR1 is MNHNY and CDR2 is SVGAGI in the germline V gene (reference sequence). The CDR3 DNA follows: TGTGCCAGCAGTACCCCTCTATACGGCTACACCTTC. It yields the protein CASSTPLYGYTF.

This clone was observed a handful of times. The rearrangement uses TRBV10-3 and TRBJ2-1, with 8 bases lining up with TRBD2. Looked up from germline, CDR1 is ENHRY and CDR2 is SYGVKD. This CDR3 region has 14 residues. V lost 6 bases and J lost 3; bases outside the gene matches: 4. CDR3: CAIRSGSNYNEQFF. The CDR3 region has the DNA TGTGCCATCAGGAGCGGGAGTAACTACAATGAGCAGTTCTTC.

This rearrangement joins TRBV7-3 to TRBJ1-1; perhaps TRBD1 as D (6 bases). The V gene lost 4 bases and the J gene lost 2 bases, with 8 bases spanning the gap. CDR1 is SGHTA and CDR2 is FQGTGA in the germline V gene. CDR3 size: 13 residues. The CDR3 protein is CASSWTENTEAFF. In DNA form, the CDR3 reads TGTGCCAGCAGCTGGACAGAAAACACTGAAGCTTTCTTT.